The sequence of this T cell receptor beta chain was determined in a study of blood T cells in healthy people across ages. Study-wide results and caveats: Per million T cells, the diversity of TCR beta decreased roughly linearly as age advanced.

Primers used in a second PCR of roughly 6 to 11 cycles were a sample-barcoded 5' primer and a J-beta primer mix. TCRdb re-called the 5' RACE reads through MiXCR, storing one row per CDR3 protein. This sample has about 780,000 distinct CDR3 sequences, with 46% found just once. The length of the CDR3 is 15 residues. Germline V lookup: CDR1 DFQATT, CDR2 SNEGSKA (reference sequence). V trimming: 5 bases; J trimming: 5 bases; junction bases outside the gene matches: 11. This clonotype occurred a few times. The antigen remains unidentified. This chain links TRBV20-1 with TRBJ2-5; 10 positions agree with TRBD2. The clonotype comes from a man aged 80 or over in good health. The sequencing sample was made of blood. The CDR3 loop reads CSASPRTSGGETQYF. CDR3 sequence (DNA): TGCAGTGCTTCCCCGCGGACTAGCGGAGGGGAGACCCAGTACTTC.